The 4 T cell receptor beta chains reported below all come from one sample, sequenced in a study of T cell responses to AZD1222 COVID-19 vaccine. Repertoires were generated with immunoSEQ multiplex PCR, while TCRdb's copy carries only in-frame clones and drops some. This table has around 120,000 clones, roughly 90% appearing once. This material consisted of peripheral blood, taken on day 0 of AZD1222 vaccination. The origin of the receptors is an adult in good health.

The chain joins TRBV3-1 (or the pseudogene TRBV3-2) to TRBJ1-5; 10 bases agree with TRBD1. V trimming: 4 bases; J trimming: 1 base; junction bases outside the gene matches: 1. This CDR3 has 15 residues. Germline V gives CDR1 LGHDT, CDR2 YNNKEL (reference sequence). The CDR3 protein is CASSLGQGSNQPQHF. CDR3 in DNA: TGTGCCAGCAGCCTGGGACAGGGGAGCAATCAGCCCCAGCATTTT.

The rearrangement links TRBV19 to TRBJ2-5; 12 nucleotides agree with TRBD1. The V gene end was trimmed by 5 bases and the J gene end by 5 bases; junction bases not matched to a gene: 9. The germline V gene encodes CDR1 LNHDA and CDR2 SQIVND (reference sequence). The CDR3 totals 16 residues. As DNA, the CDR3 is TGTGCCAGTAGTCCCCGGGGACAGGGGGCGTGGGAGACCCAGTACTTC. Its protein product is CASSPRGQGAWETQYF.

The chain combines TRBV28 with TRBJ1-1; no definite D call. Germline assignment: CDR1 MDHEN and CDR2 SYDVKM. CDR3 size: 13 residues. Trimming took 8 bases from V and 0 from J, leaving 10 bases between them. The CDR3: CASWRRMNTEAFF. The DNA of the CDR3 is TGTGCCAGCTGGCGGAGGATGAACACTGAAGCTTTCTTT.

V and J are TRBV3-1 (or the pseudogene TRBV3-2) and TRBJ2-5; D not certain. The CDR3 consists of 15 residues. Germline values: CDR1 LGHDT, CDR2 YNNKEL (reference sequence). The V end was cut by 4 bases, the J end by 6 bases, with 18 bases between. The CDR3 region is CASSLVWIGGQTQYF. CDR3 in DNA: TGTGCCAGCAGCCTAGTTTGGATAGGTGGGCAGACCCAGTACTTC.